This T cell receptor beta chain was sequenced during a study of blood T cell repertoires in COVID-19. There are 14 residues in the CDR3. Germline V gives CDR1 ENHRY, CDR2 SYGVKD. The V and J ends lost 6 bases and 6 bases, in that order; junction bases with no gene match: 5. The data were produced by immunoSEQ multiplex PCR, yet TCRdb's version contains in-frame clones alone and is incomplete. The sample includes roughly 180,000 clones, 80% to 85% of them seen just once. The chain uses TRBV10-3 and TRBJ1-5, with TRBD1 identical over 10 bases. Sequencing was performed on PBMCs or T cells enriched from blood (not recorded which). The clonotype comes from an older woman who had recovered from COVID-19. In DNA form, the CDR3 reads TGTGCCATCAGGACAGGGGGCGCGGGTCAGCCCCAGCATTTT. It is translated as CAIRTGGAGQPQHF.